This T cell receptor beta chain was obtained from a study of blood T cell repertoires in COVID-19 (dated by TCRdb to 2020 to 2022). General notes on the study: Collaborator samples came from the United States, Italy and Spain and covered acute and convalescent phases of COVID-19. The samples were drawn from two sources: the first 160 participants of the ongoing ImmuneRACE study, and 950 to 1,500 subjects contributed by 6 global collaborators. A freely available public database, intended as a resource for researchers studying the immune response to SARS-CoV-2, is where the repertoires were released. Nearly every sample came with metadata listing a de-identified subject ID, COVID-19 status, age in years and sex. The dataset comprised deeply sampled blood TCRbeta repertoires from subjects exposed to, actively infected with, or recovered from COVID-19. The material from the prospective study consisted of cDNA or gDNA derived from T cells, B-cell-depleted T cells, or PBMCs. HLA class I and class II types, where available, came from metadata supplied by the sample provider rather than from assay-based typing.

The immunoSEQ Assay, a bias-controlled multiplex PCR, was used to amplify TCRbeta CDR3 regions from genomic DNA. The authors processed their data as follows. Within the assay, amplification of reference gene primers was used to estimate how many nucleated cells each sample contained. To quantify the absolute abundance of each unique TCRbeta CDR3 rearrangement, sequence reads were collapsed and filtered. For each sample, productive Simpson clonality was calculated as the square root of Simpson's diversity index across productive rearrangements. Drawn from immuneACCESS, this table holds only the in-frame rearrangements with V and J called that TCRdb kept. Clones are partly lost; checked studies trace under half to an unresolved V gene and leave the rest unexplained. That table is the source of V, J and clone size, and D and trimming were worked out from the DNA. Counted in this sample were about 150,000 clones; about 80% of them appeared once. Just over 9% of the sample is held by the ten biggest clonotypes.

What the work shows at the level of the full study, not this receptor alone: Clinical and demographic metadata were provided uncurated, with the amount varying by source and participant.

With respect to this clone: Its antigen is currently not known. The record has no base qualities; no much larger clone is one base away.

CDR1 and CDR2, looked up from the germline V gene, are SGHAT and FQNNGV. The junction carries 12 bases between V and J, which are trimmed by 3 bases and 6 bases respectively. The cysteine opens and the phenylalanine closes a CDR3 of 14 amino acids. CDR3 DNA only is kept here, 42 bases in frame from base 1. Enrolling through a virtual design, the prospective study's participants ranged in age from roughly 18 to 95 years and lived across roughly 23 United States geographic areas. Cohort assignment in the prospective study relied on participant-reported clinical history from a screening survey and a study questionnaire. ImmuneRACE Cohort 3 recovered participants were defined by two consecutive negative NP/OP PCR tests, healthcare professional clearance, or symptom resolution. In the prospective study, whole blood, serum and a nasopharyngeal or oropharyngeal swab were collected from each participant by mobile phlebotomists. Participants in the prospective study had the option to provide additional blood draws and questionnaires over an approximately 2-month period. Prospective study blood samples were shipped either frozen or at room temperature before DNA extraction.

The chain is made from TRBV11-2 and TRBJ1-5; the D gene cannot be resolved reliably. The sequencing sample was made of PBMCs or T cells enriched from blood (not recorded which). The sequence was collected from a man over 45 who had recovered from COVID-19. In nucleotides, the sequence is TGTGCCAGCAGCTTGGGCCCAGAAGGTCAGCCCCAGCATTTT. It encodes CASSLGPEGQPQHF.